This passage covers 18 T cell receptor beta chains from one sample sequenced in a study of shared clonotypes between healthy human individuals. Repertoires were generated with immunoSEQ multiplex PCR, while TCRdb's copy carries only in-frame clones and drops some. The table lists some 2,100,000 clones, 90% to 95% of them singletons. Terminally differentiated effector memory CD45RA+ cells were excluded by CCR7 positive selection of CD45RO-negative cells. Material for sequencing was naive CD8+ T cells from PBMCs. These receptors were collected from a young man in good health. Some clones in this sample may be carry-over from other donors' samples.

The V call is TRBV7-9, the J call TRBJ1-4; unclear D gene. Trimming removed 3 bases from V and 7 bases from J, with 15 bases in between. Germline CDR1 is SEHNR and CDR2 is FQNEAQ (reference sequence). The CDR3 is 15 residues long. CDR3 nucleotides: TGTGCCAGCAGCTTCCGTTGGGGTCCCGGTGAAAAACTGTTTTTT. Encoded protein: CASSFRWGPGEKLFF.

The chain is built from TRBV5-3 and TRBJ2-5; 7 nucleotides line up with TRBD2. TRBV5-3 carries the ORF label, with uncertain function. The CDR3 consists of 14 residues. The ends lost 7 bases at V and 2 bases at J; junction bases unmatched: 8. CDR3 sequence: CARSQRGPQETQYF. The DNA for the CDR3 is TGTGCCAGATCCCAGCGGGGACCACAAGAGACCCAGTACTTC.

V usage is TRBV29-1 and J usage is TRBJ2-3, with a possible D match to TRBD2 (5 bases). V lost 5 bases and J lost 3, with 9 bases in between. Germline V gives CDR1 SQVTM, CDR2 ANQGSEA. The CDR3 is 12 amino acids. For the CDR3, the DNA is TGCAGCGTTCGGGGATCGACAGATACGCAGTATTTT. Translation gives CSVRGSTDTQYF.

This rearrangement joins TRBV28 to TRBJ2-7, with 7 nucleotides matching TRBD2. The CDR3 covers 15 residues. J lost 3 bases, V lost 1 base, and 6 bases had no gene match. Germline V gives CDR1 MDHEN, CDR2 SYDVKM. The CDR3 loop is CASSLYPREDYEQYF. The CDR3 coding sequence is TGTGCCAGCAGTTTATACCCCCGGGAGGACTACGAGCAGTACTTC.

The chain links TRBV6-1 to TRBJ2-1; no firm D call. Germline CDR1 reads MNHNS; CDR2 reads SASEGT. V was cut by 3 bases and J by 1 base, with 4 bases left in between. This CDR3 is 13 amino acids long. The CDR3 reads CASSDRSYNEQFF. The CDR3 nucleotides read TGTGCCAGCAGTGACAGGTCCTACAATGAGCAGTTCTTC.

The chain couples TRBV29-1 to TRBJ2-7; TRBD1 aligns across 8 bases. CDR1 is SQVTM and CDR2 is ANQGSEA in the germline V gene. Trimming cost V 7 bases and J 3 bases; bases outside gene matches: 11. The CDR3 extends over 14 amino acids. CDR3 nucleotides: TGCAGCGCAATCCCAGGGGGCGCGTACTACGAGCAGTACTTC. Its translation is CSAIPGGAYYEQYF.

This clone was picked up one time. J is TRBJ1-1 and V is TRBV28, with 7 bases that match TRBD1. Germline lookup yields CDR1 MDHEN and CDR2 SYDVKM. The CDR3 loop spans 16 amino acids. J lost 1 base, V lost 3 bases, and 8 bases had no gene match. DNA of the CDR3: TGTGCCAGCAGTTTCCAAGCCGGGACAGAGAACACTGAAGCTTTCTTT. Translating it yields CASSFQAGTENTEAFF.

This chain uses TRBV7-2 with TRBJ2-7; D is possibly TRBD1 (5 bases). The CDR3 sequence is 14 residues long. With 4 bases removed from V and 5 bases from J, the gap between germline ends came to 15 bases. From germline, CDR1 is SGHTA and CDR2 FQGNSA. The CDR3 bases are TGTGCCAGCAGCTCGCCCAGGGTGCGCGACGAGCAGTACTTC. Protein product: CASSSPRVRDEQYF.

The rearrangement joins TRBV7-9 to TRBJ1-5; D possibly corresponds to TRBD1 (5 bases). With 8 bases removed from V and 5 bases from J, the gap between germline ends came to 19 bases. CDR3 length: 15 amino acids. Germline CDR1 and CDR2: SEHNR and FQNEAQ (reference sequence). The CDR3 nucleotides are TGTGCCAGCCGGGGCGGGGGAGGATTTGATCAGCCCCAGCATTTT. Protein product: CASRGGGGFDQPQHF.

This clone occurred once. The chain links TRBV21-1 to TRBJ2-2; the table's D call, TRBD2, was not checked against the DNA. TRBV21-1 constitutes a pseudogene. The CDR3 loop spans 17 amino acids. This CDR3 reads CASSKKTSGSGTGELFF. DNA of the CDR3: TGTGCCAGCAGCAAGAAGACTAGCGGGAGTGGCACCGGGGAGCTGTTTTTT.

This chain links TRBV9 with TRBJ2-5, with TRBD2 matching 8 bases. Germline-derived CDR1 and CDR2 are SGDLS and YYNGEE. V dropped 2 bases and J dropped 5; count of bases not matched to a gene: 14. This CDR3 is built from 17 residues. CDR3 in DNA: TGTGCCAGCAGCGTGAGGGATCGGGCGGGAGGACTGGAGACCCAGTACTTC. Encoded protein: CASSVRDRAGGLETQYF.

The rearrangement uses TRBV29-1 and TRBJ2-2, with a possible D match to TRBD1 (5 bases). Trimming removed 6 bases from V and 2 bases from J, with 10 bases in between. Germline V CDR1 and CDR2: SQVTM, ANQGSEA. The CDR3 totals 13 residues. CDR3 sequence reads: CSVTDRNTGELFF. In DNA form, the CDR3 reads TGCAGCGTCACCGACAGAAACACCGGGGAGCTGTTTTTT.

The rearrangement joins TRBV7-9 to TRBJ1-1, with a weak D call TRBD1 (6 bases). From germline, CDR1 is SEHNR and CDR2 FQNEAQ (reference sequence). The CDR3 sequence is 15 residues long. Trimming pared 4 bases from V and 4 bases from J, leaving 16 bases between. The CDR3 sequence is CASSSGWGAGTEAFF. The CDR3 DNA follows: TGTGCCAGCAGCTCGGGTTGGGGGGCCGGCACTGAAGCTTTCTTT. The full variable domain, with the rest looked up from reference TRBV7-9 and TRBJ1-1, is DTGVSQNPRHKITKRGQNVTFRCDPISEHNRLYWYRQTLGQGPEFLTYFQNEAQLEKSRLLSDRFSAERPKGSFSTLEIQRTEQGDSAMYLCASSSGWGAGTEAFFGQGTRLTVV.

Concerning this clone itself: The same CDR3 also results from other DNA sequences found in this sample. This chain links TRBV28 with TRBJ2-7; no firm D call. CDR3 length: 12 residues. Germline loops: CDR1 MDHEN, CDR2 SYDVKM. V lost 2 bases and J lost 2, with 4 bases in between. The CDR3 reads CASSLSPYEQYF. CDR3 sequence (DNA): TGTGCCAGCAGTTTAAGTCCCTACGAGCAGTACTTC. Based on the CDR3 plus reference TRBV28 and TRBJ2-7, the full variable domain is DVKVTQSSRYLVKRTGEKVFLECVQDMDHENMFWYRQDPGLGLRLIYFSYDVKMKEKGDIPEGYSVSREKKERFSLILESASTNQTSMYLCASSLSPYEQYFGPGTRLTVT.

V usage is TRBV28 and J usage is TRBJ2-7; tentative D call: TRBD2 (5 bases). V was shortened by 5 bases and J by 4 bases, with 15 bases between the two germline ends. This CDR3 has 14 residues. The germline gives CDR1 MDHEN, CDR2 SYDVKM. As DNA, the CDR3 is TGTGCCAGCAGTCCAGAGGACTCCTTATACGAGCAGTACTTC. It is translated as CASSPEDSLYEQYF.

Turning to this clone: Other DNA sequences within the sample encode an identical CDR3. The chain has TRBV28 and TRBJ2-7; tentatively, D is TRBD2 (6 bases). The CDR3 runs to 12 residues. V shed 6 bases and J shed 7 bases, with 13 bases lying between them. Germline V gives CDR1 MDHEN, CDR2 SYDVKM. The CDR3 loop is CASSPARGEQYF. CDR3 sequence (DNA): TGTGCCAGCAGCCCAGCCCGGGGGGAGCAGTACTTC.

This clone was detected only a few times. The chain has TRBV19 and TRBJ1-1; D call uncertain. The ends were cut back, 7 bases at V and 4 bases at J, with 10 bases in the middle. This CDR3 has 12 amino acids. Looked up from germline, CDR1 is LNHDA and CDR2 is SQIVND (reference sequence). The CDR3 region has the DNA TGTGCCAGTATAGGAGGGATCACTGAAGCTTTCTTT. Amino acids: CASIGGITEAFF.

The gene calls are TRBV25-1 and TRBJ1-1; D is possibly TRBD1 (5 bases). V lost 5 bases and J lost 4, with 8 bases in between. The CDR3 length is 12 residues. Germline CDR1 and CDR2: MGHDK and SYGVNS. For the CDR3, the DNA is TGTGCCAGCAGTTGGGGGGGCACTGAAGCTTTCTTT. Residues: CASSWGGTEAFF.